A selection of T cell receptor beta chains follows, all from one sample in a study of shared clonotypes between healthy human individuals. Some clones are missing from TCRdb's copy, which holds only in-frame ones; the method was immunoSEQ multiplex PCR. The data show a few million clones, more than 90% seen once. The sample comprised naive CD4+ T cells sorted from blood. These receptors were taken from a man between 18 and 35 years old in good health. Both conserved end residues are part of each CDR3. A D gene is named only where the DNA matches it firmly. Expanded clones get a size class; other rows say once, few or many, or leave the size out.

D gene	CDR3 length	clone size	V gene	J gene	CDR3 protein	CDR3 DNA
TRBD1	14	-	TRBV30	TRBJ2-3	CAWDRGRVADTQYF	TGTGCCTGGGACAGGGGAAGGGTGGCAGATACGCAGTATTTT
-	13	-	TRBV9	TRBJ2-7	CASSLSAGNEQYF	TGTGCCAGCAGCCTTTCCGCGGGGAACGAGCAGTACTTC
-	12	-	TRBV28	TRBJ1-2	CASSDRKYGYTF	TGTGCCAGCAGCGACAGGAAGTATGGCTACACCTTC
TRBD1	15	once	TRBV18	TRBJ2-7	CASSFTGGGSYEQYF	TGTGCCAGCTCATTCACAGGGGGCGGCAGCTACGAGCAGTACTTC
TRBD1	14	-	TRBV30	TRBJ1-5	CAWRGDRDNQPQHF	TGTGCCTGGAGGGGGGACAGGGACAATCAGCCCCAGCATTTT
-	13	few	TRBV6-6	TRBJ2-7	CASSYSKEYEQYF	TGTGCCAGCAGTTACTCGAAGGAATACGAGCAGTACTTC
-	17	-	TRBV15	TRBJ2-2	CATSRDFPAATAGELFF	TGTGCCACCAGCAGAGATTTCCCCGCCGCGACCGCCGGGGAGCTGTTTTTT
-	12	-	TRBV7-9	TRBJ2-3	CASSPDTDTQYF	TGTGCCAGCAGCCCCGACACAGATACGCAGTATTTT
-	14	-	TRBV14	TRBJ2-2	CASSPHQNTGELFF	TGTGCCAGCAGCCCACACCAGAACACCGGGGAGCTGTTTTTT
-	16	-	TRBV4-1	TRBJ1-4	CASSQDRGGLDEKLFF	TGCGCCAGCAGCCAAGATAGAGGGGGGTTGGATGAAAAACTGTTTTTT
-	13	-	TRBV18	TRBJ2-3	CASSLTRTDTQYF	TGTGCCAGCTCCCTGACACGCACAGATACGCAGTATTTT
-	16	-	TRBV9	TRBJ1-6	CASSGGESSYNSPLHF	TGTGCCAGCAGCGGGGGGGAGAGCTCCTATAATTCACCCCTCCACTTT
TRBD1	16	once	TRBV5-1	TRBJ1-1	CASSPTTGEGNTEAFF	TGCGCCAGCAGCCCTACGACAGGGGAAGGGAACACTGAAGCTTTCTTT
-	13	-	TRBV10-3	TRBJ2-5	CAISPAGQETQYF	TGTGCCATCTCCCCGGCTGGCCAAGAGACCCAGTACTTC
TRBD2	16	-	TRBV28	TRBJ2-3	CASSRKRGGRTDTQYF	TGTGCCAGCAGCCGTAAGCGGGGGGGCCGCACAGATACGCAGTATTTT
TRBD1	18	-	TRBV9	TRBJ2-3	CASSVAPGTGSVTDTQYF	TGTGCCAGCAGCGTAGCCCCCGGGACAGGGTCGGTCACAGATACGCAGTATTTT
-	11	few	TRBV19	TRBJ1-1	CASEGGAEAFF	TGTGCCAGTGAGGGAGGCGCTGAAGCTTTCTTT
TRBD2	18	-	TRBV5-1	TRBJ2-3	CASSSPGLAKNGTDTQYF	TGCGCCAGCAGCTCGCCGGGACTAGCCAAAAATGGGACAGATACGCAGTATTTT